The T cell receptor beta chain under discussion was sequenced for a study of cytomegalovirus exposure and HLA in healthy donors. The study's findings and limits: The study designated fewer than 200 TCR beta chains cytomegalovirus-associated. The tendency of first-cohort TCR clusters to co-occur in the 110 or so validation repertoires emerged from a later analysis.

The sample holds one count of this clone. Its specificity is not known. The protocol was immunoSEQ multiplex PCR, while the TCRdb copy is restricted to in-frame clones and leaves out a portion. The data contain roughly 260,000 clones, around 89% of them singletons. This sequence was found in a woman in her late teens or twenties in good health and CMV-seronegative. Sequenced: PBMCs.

The CDR3 sequence is CASSRTVTGANVLTF. The CDR3 nucleotides read TGTGCCAGCAGTCGAACAGTAACTGGGGCCAACGTCCTGACTTTC. V usage is TRBV6-1 and J usage is TRBJ2-6; D remains ambiguous. Germline V gene data show CDR1 as MNHNS and CDR2 as SASEGT. The V and J ends lost 5 bases and 2 bases respectively, with 10 bases between them. The CDR3 runs 15 residues.